The 11 T cell receptor beta chains reported below all come from one sample, sequenced in a study of cytomegalovirus exposure and HLA in healthy donors. Both 60 Vbeta primers and 13 Jbeta primers went into the PCR. This table comes from immunoSEQ multiplex PCR, and its TCRdb copy is limited to in-frame clones, with some not included. The sample shows some 76,000 clones, 70% to 85% of them seen only once. Sequencing was performed on PBMCs. The receptors derive from a woman between 45 and 65 years old in good health and CMV-seronegative.

The rearrangement uses TRBV6-1 and TRBJ2-3; D is perhaps TRBD2 (7 bases). The germline CDR1 and CDR2 sequences are MNHNS and SASEGT. V lost 3 bases, J lost 2 bases, and 15 bases lay in between. The CDR3 extends over 16 amino acids. The CDR3 reads CASSDLGGPPTDTQYF. The CDR3 region has the DNA TGTGCCAGCAGTGATTTGGGGGGGCCTCCCACAGATACGCAGTATTTT.

Here the CDR3 reads CASSSLVEGGGYTF. As DNA, the CDR3 is TGTGCCAGCAGTTCGCTAGTGGAGGGCGGTGGCTACACCTTC. The V and J genes are TRBV6-5 and TRBJ1-2; D not resolved. V was clipped by 4 bases and J by 7 bases, with 16 bases between them. CDR1 and CDR2 from the germline V gene are MNHEY and SVGAGI. This CDR3 spans 14 amino acids.

This rearrangement joins TRBV6-6 to TRBJ1-5; the match to TRBD1 covers 7 bases. V shed 1 base and J 7 bases; nucleotides not matched to a gene: 4. CDR1 MNHNY and CDR2 SVGAGI come from the germline V gene (reference sequence). CDR3 length: 14 amino acids. CDR3: CASSYLQGNQPQHF. The DNA of the CDR3 is TGTGCCAGCAGTTACTTACAGGGGAACCAGCCCCAGCATTTT.

The CDR3 nucleotides read TGTGCCAGCAGCCTCCCCTGGGACTACCGCACAGATACGCAGTATTTT. This gives the protein CASSLPWDYRTDTQYF. This chain connects TRBV7-9 to TRBJ2-3; 7 bases line up with TRBD2. The length of the CDR3 is 16 residues. Germline V gene data show CDR1 as SEHNR and CDR2 as FQNEAQ (reference sequence). The V gene end was trimmed by 5 bases and the J gene end by 1 base; junction bases not matched to a gene: 9.

The chain links TRBV16 to TRBJ2-3; D ambiguous. Germline V gene sequence: CDR1 KGHSY, CDR2 FQNENV. V shed 3 bases and J shed 0 bases, with 4 bases lying between them. The CDR3 consists of 13 residues. The CDR3 loop is CASSQTSTDTQYF. CDR3 nucleotide sequence: TGTGCCAGCAGCCAGACTAGCACAGATACGCAGTATTTT. Full variable domain (outside the CDR3, taken from reference TRBV16 and TRBJ2-3): GEEVAQTPKHLVRGEGQKAKLYCAPIKGHSYVFWYQQVLKNEFKFLISFQNENVFDETGMPKERFSAKCLPNSPCSLEIQATKLEDSAVYFCASSQTSTDTQYFGPGTRLTVL.

The DNA of the CDR3 is TGTGCCAGCAGCGGGGGGTTCTCTGGAAACACCATATATTTT. Translation gives CASSGGFSGNTIYF. The chain has TRBV7-2 and TRBJ1-3, with D possibly being TRBD1 (5 bases). The CDR3 covers 14 residues. V was clipped by 5 bases and J by 0 bases, with 8 bases between them. Germline CDR1 and CDR2: SGHTA and FQGNSA.

V gene TRBV29-1 combines with J gene TRBJ1-2, with TRBD1 matching 7 bases. V lost 5 bases, J lost 1 base, and 10 bases stayed unmatched. The CDR3 has 15 residues. Per the germline V gene, CDR1 is SQVTM and CDR2 is ANQGSEA. CDR3 nucleotide sequence: TGCAGCGTTCGGGCTGGACAGGCGGGTAACTATGGCTACACCTTC. Amino acid sequence: CSVRAGQAGNYGYTF. Variable domain in full (rest from reference TRBV29-1 and TRBJ1-2): SAVISQKPSRDICQRGTSLTIQCQVDSQVTMMFWYRQQPGQSLTLIATANQGSEATYESGFVIDKFPISRPNLTFSTLTVSNMSPEDSSIYLCSVRAGQAGNYGYTFGSGTRLTVV.

The CDR3 nucleotides are TGTGCCAGCAGCTTCGGACAGACTAGCACAGATACGCAGTATTTT. Protein product: CASSFGQTSTDTQYF. The chain employs TRBV7-9 and TRBJ2-3; tentatively, D is TRBD1 (6 bases). Trimming cost V 3 bases and J 0 bases, with 10 bases left between them. Germline assignment: CDR1 SEHNR and CDR2 FQNEAQ (reference sequence). CDR3 length equals 15 residues. Full variable domain (missing parts from reference TRBV7-9 and TRBJ2-3): DTGVSQNPRHKITKRGQNVTFRCDPISEHNRLYWYRQTLGQGPEFLTYFQNEAQLEKSRLLSDRFSAERPKGSFSTLEIQRTEQGDSAMYLCASSFGQTSTDTQYFGPGTRLTVL.

The chain employs TRBV5-1 and TRBJ2-2; possibly TRBD1 for D (5 bases). The germline CDR1 and CDR2 sequences are SGHRS and YFSETQ. The CDR3 loop spans 14 amino acids. With 7 bases removed from V and 0 bases from J, the gap between germline ends came to 10 bases. The CDR3 loop is CASEATANTGELFF. The CDR3 bases are TGCGCCAGCGAGGCGACAGCGAACACCGGGGAGCTGTTTTTT.

The V call is TRBV7-9, the J call TRBJ2-3, with 8 bases lining up with TRBD2. The germline CDR1 and CDR2 sequences are SEHNR and FQNEAQ (reference sequence). V was pared by 5 bases and J by 1 base, with 8 bases of the junction left unmatched. The CDR3 length is 16 residues. CDR3 coding DNA: TGTGCCAGCAGCCAGACCACTAGCGGTCGCACAGATACGCAGTATTTT. Encoded protein: CASSQTTSGRTDTQYF.

This clone was counted a single time. V usage is TRBV2 and J usage is TRBJ1-1; TRBD1 aligns across 7 bases. Per the germline V gene, CDR1 is SNHLY and CDR2 is FYNNEI. This CDR3 spans 16 amino acids. The V and J ends lost 9 bases and 0 bases, in that order; junction bases with no gene match: 13. CDR3 sequence (DNA): TGTGCCAGATCGAAAAGAGGGGGCGAGTTGAACACTGAAGCTTTCTTT. This sequence encodes CARSKRGGELNTEAFF.